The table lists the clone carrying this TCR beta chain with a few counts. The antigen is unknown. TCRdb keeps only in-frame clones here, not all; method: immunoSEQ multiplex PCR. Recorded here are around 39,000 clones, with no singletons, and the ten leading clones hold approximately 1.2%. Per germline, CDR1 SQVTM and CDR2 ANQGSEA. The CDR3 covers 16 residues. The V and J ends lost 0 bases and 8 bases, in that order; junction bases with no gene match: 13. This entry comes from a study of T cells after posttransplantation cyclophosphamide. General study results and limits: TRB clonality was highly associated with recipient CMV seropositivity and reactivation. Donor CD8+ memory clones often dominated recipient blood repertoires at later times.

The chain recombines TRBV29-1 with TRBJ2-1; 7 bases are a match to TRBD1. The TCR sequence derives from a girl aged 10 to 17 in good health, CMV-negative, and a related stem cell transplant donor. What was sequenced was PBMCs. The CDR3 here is CSVEDPGQGQADEQFF. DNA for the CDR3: TGCAGCGTTGAAGACCCGGGTCAAGGACAGGCGGATGAGCAGTTCTTC.